The next 14 T cell receptor beta chains were all read from a single sample in a study of T cells after yellow fever vaccination. TCRdb re-called the 5' RACE reads through MiXCR, storing one row per CDR3 protein. The table has 500,000 to 650,000 distinct CDR3 sequences, around 17% seen once; the top ten hold 15% to 20%. Sequenced here: PBMCs, sampled about 5 days after the first yellow fever vaccination. Every receptor here comes from a man aged 18 to 35 who received the YFV17D yellow fever vaccine.

The chain carries TRBV6-5 and TRBJ1-2; no clear D gene. The germline CDR1 and CDR2 sequences are MNHEY and SVGAGI. CDR3 length equals 12 residues. The V gene lost 7 bases and the J gene lost 8 bases, with 14 bases spanning the gap. As DNA, the CDR3 is TGTGCCAGCACTGGACGGGCGGGGGGCTACACCTTC. Translating it yields CASTGRAGGYTF.

This clonotype was counted many times. The chain joins TRBV12-3 or TRBV12-4 to TRBJ1-1, with 10 bases identical to TRBD1. CDR3 size: 13 residues. V shed 5 bases, J shed 8 bases, and the junction held 5 bases outside the gene matches. This chain's CDR3 is CASSPDRGQEAFF. The DNA of the CDR3 is TGTGCCAGCAGTCCCGACAGGGGGCAAGAAGCTTTCTTT.

The chain uses TRBV29-1 and TRBJ2-3; D ambiguous. Germline lookup yields CDR1 SQVTM and CDR2 ANQGSEA. Trimming removed 1 base from V and 8 bases from J, with 13 bases in between. The CDR3 contains 13 residues. The CDR3 here is CSVEAPGTGTQYF. CDR3 nucleotides: TGCAGCGTTGAAGCGCCCGGTACGGGTACGCAGTATTTT.

V is TRBV4-1 and J is TRBJ1-1; weak D call: TRBD1 (5 bases). Germline CDR1 reads MGHRA; CDR2 reads YSYEKL. Trimming removed 3 bases from V and 7 bases from J, with 15 bases in between. This CDR3 region has 14 residues. The CDR3 nucleotides read TGCGCCAGCAGCCATCGTGGGCGACAGCTTGAAGCTTTCTTT. Translated, it gives CASSHRGRQLEAFF.

This clonotype was detected a few times. This chain links TRBV5-6 with TRBJ2-7; maybe TRBD1 (6 bases). The CDR3 loop spans 14 amino acids. V lost 2 bases, J lost 1 base, and 10 bases lay in between. Germline loops: CDR1 SGHDT, CDR2 YYEEEE. CDR3 sequence reads: CASSFQGNSYEQYF. For the CDR3, the DNA is TGTGCCAGCAGCTTTCAGGGGAATTCCTACGAGCAGTACTTC.

J is TRBJ2-3 and V is TRBV6-2 or TRBV6-3; 9 bases align to TRBD2. The V gene end was trimmed by 6 bases and the J gene end by 6 bases; junction bases not matched to a gene: 13. CDR3 size: 16 residues. The V gene's germline CDR1 is MNHEY and CDR2 SVGEGT. CDR3 region: CASSRPRAGGADTQYF. For the CDR3, the DNA is TGTGCCAGCAGCCGCCCTCGAGCGGGGGGAGCGGATACGCAGTATTTT.

The V call is TRBV25-1, the J call TRBJ2-3; possibly TRBD1 for D (6 bases). The germline gives CDR1 MGHDK, CDR2 SYGVNS. Trimming removed 3 bases at V and 2 bases at J, with 15 bases between. The CDR3 loop spans 16 amino acids. The CDR3 spells CASSDAIGQLTDTQYF. The CDR3 bases are TGTGCCAGCAGTGATGCTATAGGACAGCTCACAGATACGCAGTATTTT. Full variable domain (rest looked up from reference TRBV25-1 and TRBJ2-3): EADIYQTPRYLVIGTGKKITLECSQTMGHDKMYWYQQDPGMELHLIHYSYGVNSTEKGDLSSESTVSRIRTEHFPLTLESARPSHTSQYLCASSDAIGQLTDTQYFGPGTRLTVL.

This clonotype was counted between two and nine times. This chain links TRBV6-2 or TRBV6-3 with TRBJ2-5; unclear D gene. CDR1 and CDR2 (germline): MNHEY, SVGEGT. This CDR3 contains 13 residues. V lost 5 bases and J 5 bases, leaving 12 bases between the germline ends. The CDR3 sequence: CASSHQPQETQYF. CDR3 coding DNA: TGTGCCAGCAGTCACCAACCCCAGGAGACCCAGTACTTC.

A few counts support this clonotype. CDR3: CASSRGLAVSYEQYF. Written as DNA, the CDR3 is TGTGCCAGCAGCAGGGGACTAGCGGTCTCCTACGAGCAGTACTTC. The chain carries TRBV9 and TRBJ2-7, with TRBD2 matching over 11 bases. Per germline, CDR1 SGDLS and CDR2 YYNGEE. V shed 4 bases, J shed 0 bases, and the junction held 3 bases outside the gene matches. The CDR3 is 15 residues long.

The chain carries TRBV6-2 or TRBV6-3 and TRBJ2-5; 7 bases match TRBD2. CDR1 and CDR2 (germline): MNHEY, SVGEGT. This CDR3 comprises 16 residues. With 0 bases clipped from V and 3 bases from J, the junction kept 7 bases outside the gene matches. The CDR3 reads CASSYSAREGKETQYF. The CDR3 DNA reads TGTGCCAGCAGTTACTCGGCCAGGGAGGGGAAAGAGACCCAGTACTTC.

The chain recombines TRBV12-3 or TRBV12-4 with TRBJ2-1; 10 nucleotides align to TRBD2. With V trimmed by 5 bases and J by 6 bases, 16 bases remained unmatched. The CDR3 spans 18 residues. The DNA for the CDR3 is TGTGCCAGCAGTCCTCACGAAACTTTACTAGCGGGGCCCAATGAGCAGTTCTTC. This codes for CASSPHETLLAGPNEQFF.

This clonotype appeared a few times. The J gene is TRBJ2-5, the V gene TRBV7-2; D ambiguous. Trimming removed 3 bases at V and 5 bases at J, with 10 bases between. Germline values: CDR1 SGHTA, CDR2 FQGNSA. The CDR3 is made up of 13 amino acids. CDR3: CASSFPRAETQYF. The CDR3 DNA reads TGTGCCAGCAGCTTCCCCCGAGCGGAGACCCAGTACTTC.

The chain uses TRBV7-9 and TRBJ1-1; D ambiguous. The germline gives CDR1 SEHNR, CDR2 FQNEAQ (reference sequence). This CDR3 contains 13 residues. Between the trimmed V and J ends, which lost 4 bases and 7 bases, there was a span of 13 bases. The CDR3 spells CASSSIGRDEAFF. CDR3 DNA sequence: TGTGCCAGCAGCTCTATTGGACGGGATGAAGCTTTCTTT.

This clonotype has at least ten counts. The rearrangement joins TRBV12-3 or TRBV12-4 to TRBJ2-2; TRBD1 matches at 7 bases. With 6 bases clipped from V and 1 base from J, the junction kept 2 bases outside the gene matches. The CDR3 extends over 14 amino acids. CDR3 residues: CASSWTGNTGELFF. Written as DNA, the CDR3 is TGTGCCAGCAGCTGGACAGGGAACACCGGGGAGCTGTTTTTT.